One and the same sample provided the 28 T cell receptor delta chains below, sequenced in a study of γδ T cells in repeated Plasmodium falciparum infection (dated by TCRdb to about 2021). Library prep was done by multiplex PCR. Sequencing relied on an Illumina MiSeq. For TCRdb, the public reads were processed anew by CATT, and duplicate DNA sequences were folded into one row. Across this sample there are roughly 86,000 delta-chain clones, with more than 1.4% seen only once. The ten top clones hold roughly 8.1% of the sample. Vgamma9/Vdelta2+ and Vdelta2-negative gammadelta T cell populations were flow-sorted from peripheral blood mononuclear cells for bulk TCR repertoire analysis. The sample consisted of gamma-delta T cells from blood. The receptors derive from a pool of human donors (malaria-infected and uninfected, not separated).

With respect to this clone: A read error is the likely source, as a far larger clone sits one nucleotide away. This same CDR3 is encoded by further DNA sequences in the sample. The J gene was not called, though the V gene is TRDV1. Per germline, CDR1 TSWWSYY and CDR2 QGS. The CDR3 runs 15 residues. CDR3 DNA sequence: TGTGCTCTTGGGTTAATCTACCTCCACCGCGATAAACTCATCTTC. Encoded protein: CALGLIYLHRDKLIF.

As regards this clone: The amino acid sequence in TCRdb belongs to a much larger clone and departs from this DNA's translation at residue 5, likely a sequencing read error; the sequence shown is translated from the DNA. This chain joins TRDV2 and TRDJ3; the D gene is possibly TRDD3 (6 bases). V lost 3 bases to trimming and J lost 0 bases, with 17 bases between them. This CDR3 region has 19 residues. Germline CDR1 GEAIGNYY, CDR2 EKD. The CDR3 nucleotides are TGTGCCTGTGACGCCGTTGGGGATCTGGCCTCCTGGGACACCCGACAGATGTTTTTC. Amino acids: CACDAVGDLASWDTRQMFF.

Ten or more counts support this clone. A read error likely explains this, since a far larger clone differs by one base. The same CDR3 is also encoded by other DNA sequences in this sample. Written as DNA, the CDR3 is TGCGCTCTTGGGCTGCGGGACACCGATAAACTCATCTTT. This translates into CALGLRDTDKLIF. The rearrangement joins TRDV1 to TRDJ1; no reliable D call. The CDR3 spans 13 residues. Germline CDR1 is TSWWSYY and CDR2 is QGS.

This clone turned up a few times. This DNA translates differently at residue 15 from the TCRdb protein, which is that of a much larger clone; a read error is likely, and the protein shown is the DNA's own translation. In nucleotides, the CDR3 is TGTGCTCTTGGGGACCTCTACCACTACCGTGGGGGATACACCGGTAAACTCATCTTT. It encodes CALGDLYHYRGGYTGKLIF. This chain joins TRDV1 and TRDJ1; 10 bases map to TRDD3. TCRdb carries no J gene annotation; the J gene was assigned here by matching the DNA with germline. Looked up from germline, CDR1 is TSWWSYY and CDR2 is QGS. The CDR3 has 19 residues.

This clone was recorded a few times. This probably arose from a read error, given a far larger clone one base away. Other DNA variants within this sample encode the same CDR3. The rearrangement uses TRDV2 and TRDJ1, with 11 bases matching TRDD3. Germline trimming cut 3 bases from V and 0 bases from J; bases unmatched to any gene: 26. The germline V gene encodes CDR1 GEAIGNYY and CDR2 EKD. The CDR3 consists of 23 residues. CDR3 region: CACDAVRGLGDTTTTNYTDKLIF. CDR3 DNA: TGTGCCTGTGACGCCGTTAGGGGGCTGGGGGATACCACGACCACGAATTACACCGATAAACTCATCTTT.

About this clone itself: The amino acid sequence in TCRdb belongs to a much larger clone and departs from this DNA's translation at residue 3, likely a sequencing read error; the sequence shown is translated from the DNA. The V and J genes are TRDV2 and TRDJ1; no firm D call. The J gene was not available in TCRdb and was assigned here by matching the DNA to germline segments. CDR1 and CDR2 (germline): GEAIGNYY, EKD. The CDR3 loop spans 15 amino acids. CDR3 sequence reads: CARDSGGFTTDKLIF. In DNA, the CDR3 is TGTGCCCGTGACTCCGGAGGGTTCACGACTGATAAACTCATCTTT.

V usage is TRDV1 and J usage is TRDJ1, with 10 bases aligning to TRDD3. Because TCRdb records no J gene, it was assigned here through a match of the DNA to germline. The CDR3 consists of 21 residues. The J segment lost 8 bases and the V segment lost 0 bases, leaving 24 bases of the junction unmatched. Germline CDR1 reads TSWWSYY; CDR2 reads QGS. CDR3 sequence reads: CALGELPWGIANMGYELKLIF. The CDR3 DNA reads as TGTGCTCTTGGGGAACTGCCCTGGGGGATAGCAAATATGGGGTACGAACTCAAACTCATCTTT.

This clone has a handful of counts. TCRdb's protein, taken from a much larger clone, differs from this DNA's translation at residue 3, likely owing to a read error; the protein displayed comes from the DNA. V and J are TRDV1 and TRDJ1; the match to TRDD3 covers 8 bases. TCRdb leaves out the J gene; it was filled in here by matching the DNA to germline. V shed 10 bases, J shed 9 bases, and the junction held 22 bases outside the gene matches. The CDR3 sequence is 16 residues long. From germline, CDR1 is TSWWSYY and CDR2 QGS. The CDR3 is CAPAVPVTYWGSELIF. The CDR3 bases are TGTGCTCCTGCCGTTCCTGTGACCTACTGGGGGTCCGAACTCATCTTT.

Comments on this clone: The protein that TCRdb holds for this DNA derives from a much larger clone and differs from the translated DNA at residue 5, which likely indicates a read error; the protein shown here is translated from the DNA. The rearrangement links TRDV2 to TRDJ1; no firm D call. The J gene, not given by TCRdb, was assigned here from a germline match of the nucleotide sequence. The CDR3 has 17 amino acids. Germline CDR1 reads GEAIGNYY; CDR2 reads EKD. V gave up 3 bases and J gave up 2 bases, with 21 bases separating them. The CDR3 reads CACDAVLPHFGTDKLIF. The CDR3 DNA reads as TGTGCCTGTGACGCCGTACTGCCCCATTTTGGGACCGATAAACTCATCTTT.

Remarks on this clone: The TCRdb protein, from a much larger clone, departs from this DNA's translation at residue 4, likely by read error; the protein shown derives from the DNA. The V gene is TRDV1, the J gene TRDJ1; D call uncertain. This CDR3 spans 15 amino acids. V was clipped by 7 bases and J by 2 bases, with 17 bases between them. Germline CDR1 reads TSWWSYY; CDR2 reads QGS. The CDR3 protein is CALVVYIEDTDKLIF. Written as DNA, the CDR3 is TGTGCTCTTGTGGTTTATATAGAGGATACCGATAAACTCATCTTT.

This clone was recorded many times. This DNA translates differently at residue 17 from the TCRdb protein, which is that of a much larger clone; a read error is likely, and the protein shown is the DNA's own translation. The chain uses TRDV2 and TRDJ1; perhaps TRDD3 as D (6 bases). CDR1 is GEAIGNYY, CDR2 EKD, per germline. The CDR3 runs to 19 residues. CDR3 nucleotide sequence: TGTGCCTGTGACACCGTCGGCCTCGAGGGTGGGATAAGGGCCGATAAACACATCTTT. This encodes CACDTVGLEGGIRADKHIF.

With regard to this clone: TCRdb's protein, taken from a much larger clone, differs from this DNA's translation at residue 3, likely owing to a read error; the protein displayed comes from the DNA. The chain combines TRDV2 with TRDJ1; TRDD3 agrees at 9 bases. TCRdb gives no J gene; it was assigned here by matching the DNA to germline. Germline V gene lookup returns CDR1 GEAIGNYY and CDR2 EKD. This CDR3 has 25 amino acids. CDR3: CARDTVGPSQVLATGGPLSTDKLIF. The CDR3 DNA follows: TGTGCCCGTGACACCGTGGGCCCTTCCCAGGTCCTGGCTACTGGGGGACCCCTTTCGACCGATAAACTCATCTTT.

On this clone itself: TCRdb shows a much larger clone's protein in place of this DNA's translation, and the two differ at residue 10, likely through a read error; the protein shown is translated from the DNA. This sequence joins TRDV1 and TRDJ1; D may correspond to TRDD2 or TRDD3 (7 bases each). Germline V gene data show CDR1 as TSWWSYY and CDR2 as QGS. Trimming cost V 4 bases and J 2 bases, with 29 bases left between them. This CDR3 region has 20 residues. The DNA of the CDR3 is TGTGCTCTTGGGGGGTCCTTTTTCCTACGCATGGGGATAGTAACCGATAAACTCATCTTT. This sequence encodes CALGGSFFLRMGIVTDKLIF.

This clone was picked up many times. V gene TRDV1 combines with J gene TRDJ1, with D perhaps TRDD2 (5 bases). Trimming took off 1 base at V and 0 bases at J, with 27 bases between the two ends. Germline V gene lookup returns CDR1 TSWWSYY and CDR2 QGS. This CDR3 comprises 21 residues. CDR3 in DNA: TGTGCTCTTGGGGAACCCTTCTCCTCCTTGAGTACCGGACTCTACACCGATAAACTCATCTTT. Protein: CALGEPFSSLSTGLYTDKLIF.

This clone was observed a handful of times. TCRdb assigns this DNA the protein of a much larger clone, which departs from its translation at residue 16; this likely reflects a read error, and the protein shown comes from translating the DNA. This sequence joins TRDV1 and TRDJ1; 8 positions agree with TRDD3. TCRdb supplies no J gene; here it was assigned by aligning the nucleotide sequence to germline. CDR1 TSWWSYY and CDR2 QGS come from the germline V gene. This CDR3 comprises 20 residues. The CDR3 bases are TGTGCTCTTGGGGATCTTATACTCTTTTCTGGGGGAACGTACACCGGTAAACTCATCTTT. It translates to CALGDLILFSGGTYTGKLIF.

Only a few counts were recorded for this clone. This probably arose from a read error, given a far larger clone one base away. Other DNA sequences in this specimen translate into the identical CDR3. The V gene reported is TRDV1; the J gene is uncalled; the tabulated D call, TRDD3, remains unverified against the DNA. In germline, CDR1 is TSWWSYY, CDR2 QGS. This CDR3 contains 17 residues. CDR3 sequence: CALGLPPAGLFTDKLIF. Written as DNA, the CDR3 is TGTGCTCTTGGGCTACCTCCGGCGGGATTGTTTACCGATAAACTCATCTTC.

This clone was found a few times. The protein TCRdb lists belongs to a much larger clone and differs from this DNA's translation at residue 13, which points to a read error; the protein shown is made from the DNA. The J gene went uncalled, whereas the V gene is TRDV2. The CDR3 totals 15 residues. In germline, CDR1 is GEAIGNYY, CDR2 EKD. The CDR3 sequence is CACDTDSWDTRQTFF. The CDR3 DNA sequence: TGTGCCTGTGACACCGACTCCTGGGACACCCGACAGACGTTTTTC.

As concerns this clone: TCRdb's protein for this DNA is that of a much larger clone and differs from the translation at residue 4, likely a read error; the protein shown is the DNA translation. The gene calls are TRDV2 and TRDJ3; 7 nucleotides line up with TRDD3. No J gene is reported in TCRdb; it was inferred here by comparing the DNA with germline. Per the germline V gene, CDR1 is GEAIGNYY and CDR2 is EKD. The CDR3 is 18 amino acids. The DNA of the CDR3 is TGTGCCTGTGGCACCTGGGGGTCGAGCTCCTGGGACACCCGACAGATGTTTTTC. This gives the protein CACGTWGSSSWDTRQMFF.

This clone was picked up a small number of times. TCRdb attributes to this sequence the protein of a much larger clone, which differs from the DNA translation at residue 13; a read error is likely, and the protein displayed is translated from the DNA. There is no J gene call, but TRDV2 is given as the V gene; the table assigns TRDD3, which was not confirmed against the DNA. Germline CDR1 reads GEAIGNYY; CDR2 reads EKD. The CDR3 loop spans 15 amino acids. This CDR3 is CACDFGYWDTRQVFF. The CDR3 DNA reads TGTGCCTGTGACTTCGGATACTGGGACACCCGACAGGTGTTTTTC.

The sample holds many counts of this clone. The V call is TRDV1, the J call TRDJ1; D is perhaps TRDD2 or TRDD3 (6 bases each). Trimming left V 1 base short and J 0 bases short, with 21 bases between. The CDR3 sequence is 19 residues long. Germline V gives CDR1 TSWWSYY, CDR2 QGS. CDR3 protein: CALGERAVPSRGNTDKLIF. Here the CDR3 DNA reads TGTGCTCTTGGGGAACGGGCCGTACCTTCCCGGGGGAACACCGATAAACTCATCTTT.

This clone was detected a few times. A far larger clone lies a single base away; this is likely a read error. Other DNA sequences within the sample encode an identical CDR3. The genes are TRDV2 and TRDJ1; TRDD3 is a possible D gene (6 bases). In the absence of a J gene in TCRdb, the DNA was matched to germline to assign it here. Germline loops: CDR1 GEAIGNYY, CDR2 EKD. Trimming took off 1 base at V and 1 base at J, with 12 bases between the two ends. The CDR3 has 15 residues. CDR3 loop: CACDTGGTATDKLIF. Here the CDR3 DNA reads TGTGCCTGTGACACTGGGGGGACGGCCACCGATAAACTCATCTTT.

In regard to this clone: TCRdb lists the protein of a much larger clone for this DNA, which differs at residue 4, so this is likely a read error; the protein given here is translated from the DNA itself. The chain is built from TRDV2 and TRDJ1; TRDD3 agrees at 9 bases. TCRdb records no J gene; here it was assigned by comparing the DNA to germline. Germline V gene sequence: CDR1 GEAIGNYY, CDR2 EKD. With V trimmed by 5 bases and J by 0 bases, 18 bases remained unmatched. The CDR3 totals 19 residues. The CDR3 region has the DNA TGTGCCTGTGTCACTCTGAAACTGGGGGACGCTACGTACACCGATAAACTCATCTTT. Translating gives CACVTLKLGDATYTDKLIF.

This clone came up a few times. A far larger clone is one base from this, pointing to a likely read error. The sample has other DNA sequences that encode this CDR3 too. The gene calls are TRDV2 and TRDJ1; 7 nucleotides agree with TRDD3. TCRdb leaves out the J gene; it was filled in here by matching the DNA to germline. This CDR3 spans 20 amino acids. From germline, CDR1 is GEAIGNYY and CDR2 EKD. The V gene end was trimmed by 5 bases and the J gene end by 2 bases; junction bases not matched to a gene: 25. The CDR3 loop reads CACASRWTPLGIGPTDKLIF. DNA of the CDR3: TGTGCCTGTGCGTCTCGGTGGACACCCCTGGGGATAGGACCGACCGATAAACTCATCTTT.

This clone has more than one count but fewer than ten. The protein recorded in TCRdb matches a much larger clone and deviates from this DNA's translation at residue 5, suggesting a read error; the protein here is obtained by translating the DNA. The chain recombines TRDV2 with TRDJ1, with no clear D. Since TCRdb gives no J gene, matching the DNA to germline was used here to assign it. Germline V gene data show CDR1 as GEAIGNYY and CDR2 as EKD. CDR3 length equals 14 residues. V was trimmed by 2 bases and J by 7 bases, leaving 16 bases between them. CDR3 protein: CACDILMGESKLIF. Here the CDR3 DNA reads TGTGCCTGTGACATCTTAATGGGAGAATCTAAACTCATCTTT.

On this clone: TCRdb records a much larger clone's protein for this DNA, with a difference at residue 9 that likely arises from a read error; the protein given is the translation of the DNA. The rearrangement joins TRDV1 to TRDJ1; D is undetermined. V lost 6 bases and J lost 0, with 26 bases in between. Germline-derived CDR1 and CDR2 are TSWWSYY and QGS. This CDR3 has 19 amino acids. The CDR3 sequence: CALGRPLVETKPYTDKLIF. DNA for the CDR3: TGTGCTCTTGGTCGTCCCCTTGTCGAGACCAAACCTTACACCGATAAACTCATCTTT.

Comment on this clone: This DNA translates differently at residue 7 from the TCRdb protein, which is that of a much larger clone; a read error is likely, and the protein shown is the DNA's own translation. The rearrangement links TRDV2 to TRDJ3; D possibly corresponds to TRDD3 (5 bases). The J gene is absent in TCRdb and was assigned here via DNA matching to germline. The CDR3 totals 20 residues. Trimming stripped 0 bases from V and 0 bases from J, with 17 bases between. Germline V gene lookup returns CDR1 GEAIGNYY and CDR2 EKD. The CDR3 loop is CACDTVPGVHPSWDTRQMFF. Here the CDR3 DNA reads TGTGCCTGTGACACCGTACCGGGGGTCCATCCCTCCTGGGACACCCGACAGATGTTTTTC.

Only a few counts were recorded for this clone. The protein held in TCRdb is that of a much larger clone and does not match this DNA's translation at residue 13, likely because of a read error; the protein shown is translated from the DNA. The V gene is TRDV1, the J gene TRDJ1; tentative D call: TRDD2 (5 bases). TCRdb carries no J gene annotation; the J gene was assigned here by matching the DNA with germline. Germline V gene lookup returns CDR1 TSWWSYY and CDR2 QGS. The CDR3 runs 17 residues. The DNA of the CDR3 is TGTGCTCTTGGGGGACTCTACTTCCCCGGTATCACCGGTAAACTCATCTTT. Translating gives CALGGLYFPGITGKLIF.

Notes on this clone: TCRdb's protein, taken from a much larger clone, differs from this DNA's translation at residue 5, likely owing to a read error; the protein displayed comes from the DNA. The chain is built from TRDV2 and TRDJ1, with 8 bases lining up with TRDD3. The J gene is not listed in TCRdb, so it was assigned here from a DNA match to germline. With 3 bases clipped from V and 0 bases from J, the junction kept 23 bases outside the gene matches. Germline values: CDR1 GEAIGNYY, CDR2 EKD. CDR3 length: 21 residues. The CDR3 bases are TGTGCCTGTGACGAGGTTGGGGGTGCTACTGGGGGTCTAAGGTACACCGATAAACTCATCTTT. It encodes CACDEVGGATGGLRYTDKLIF.